The rows below give T cell receptor beta chains drawn from one sample of a study of shared clonotypes between healthy human individuals. Assay used: immunoSEQ multiplex PCR; TCRdb lists only in-frame clones, some missing. This repertoire shows about 2.3 million clones, 80% to 95% found once; its top ten account for more than 0.35%. Sequencing used naive CD4+ T cells from PBMCs. Receptors were obtained from a man between 18 and 29 years old in good health. Some clones in this sample may be carry-over from other donors' samples. Each CDR3 is given with its conserved first and last residue. A D gene is named only where the DNA matches it firmly. Not all rows give a size; the values are once, few, many and, for expanded clones, a class.

CDR3 | DNA | V | size | D | J
CASSFAPLLNQPQHF | TGTGCCAGCAGTTTTGCGCCCCTCCTCAATCAGCCCCAGCATTTT | TRBV28 | - | - | TRBJ1-5
CASIGDRNTGELFF | TGTGCCAGTATCGGGGACAGAAACACCGGGGAGCTGTTTTTT | TRBV19 | few | TRBD1 | TRBJ2-2
CASTTAYSGNTIYF | TGTGCCAGCACCACGGCCTACTCTGGAAACACCATATATTTT | TRBV28 | once | - | TRBJ1-3
CASSQRGTGPSTDTQYF | TGCGCCAGCAGCCAACGGGGGACAGGGCCGAGCACAGATACGCAGTATTTT | TRBV4-1 | - | TRBD1 | TRBJ2-3
CAISEVSYEQYF | TGTGCCATCAGTGAAGTCTCCTACGAGCAGTACTTC | TRBV10-3 | - | - | TRBJ2-7
CASSLGSSEGGYEQFF | TGTGCCAGCAGCTTAGGTTCTAGCGAGGGTGGGTATGAGCAGTTCTTC | TRBV7-2 | once | - | TRBJ2-1
CASRGTPGGDGELFF | TGTGCCAGCAGGGGGACCCCAGGGGGGGACGGGGAGCTGTTTTTT | TRBV27 | - | - | TRBJ2-2
CASSPEGRRSNSNQPQHF | TGTGCCAGCAGCCCTGAGGGTCGCAGAAGTAATAGCAATCAGCCCCAGCATTTT | TRBV5-8 | - | - | TRBJ1-5
CASSRTPLAGYNEQFF | TGCGCCAGCAGCCGAACCCCTTTAGCGGGGTACAATGAGCAGTTCTTC | TRBV4-1 | - | TRBD2 | TRBJ2-1
CASSLAAGTAKNTEAFF | TGTGCCAGCAGCTTAGCTGCCGGGACAGCAAAGAACACTGAAGCTTTCTTT | TRBV7-9 | - | TRBD1 | TRBJ1-1
CASSILLQSGGYTF | TGTGCCAGTAGTATTCTTTTGCAGTCGGGTGGCTACACCTTC | TRBV19 | - | - | TRBJ1-2
CASSFFNEQYF | TGTGCCAGCAGCTTTTTTAACGAGCAGTACTTC | TRBV11-2 | - | - | TRBJ2-7
CATGPTTYEQYF | TGTGCCACCGGACCGACGACCTACGAGCAGTACTTC | TRBV10-3 | - | - | TRBJ2-7
CSATDRSRQYF | TGCAGTGCTACAGACAGGTCCCGGCAGTACTTC | TRBV20-1 | - | - | TRBJ2-7
CASSLGGPVTGELFF | TGCGCCAGCAGCCTCGGAGGGCCGGTCACCGGGGAGCTGTTTTTT | TRBV5-1 | - | - | TRBJ2-2
CASNPLAGLYNEQFF | TGTGCCAGCAACCCTCTAGCGGGCCTCTACAATGAGCAGTTCTTC | TRBV2 | - | TRBD2 | TRBJ2-1
CASSGRRGPPYEQYF | TGTGCCAGCAGCGGCCGGAGGGGACCCCCCTACGAGCAGTACTTC | TRBV21-1 | - | - | TRBJ2-7
CASSIGQAYEQYF | TGCGCCAGCAGCATAGGACAGGCGTACGAGCAGTACTTC | TRBV5-1 | - | TRBD1 | TRBJ2-7
CASSQGQSYEQYF | TGCGCCAGCAGCCAGGGACAGTCCTACGAGCAGTACTTC | TRBV5-1 | - | TRBD1 | TRBJ2-7
CASSLGGFGELFF | TGTGCCAGCAGCTTAGGGGGATTCGGGGAGCTGTTTTTT | TRBV7-8 | once | - | TRBJ2-2
CASSHTGDRNEQFF | TGTGCCAGCAGCCACACGGGGGATCGGAATGAGCAGTTCTTC | TRBV6-6 | - | - | TRBJ2-1
CASSSRGGRVSEASYGYTF | TGTGCCAGCAGCTCACGGGGTGGCAGGGTCTCGGAAGCCTCCTATGGCTACACCTTC | TRBV7-2 | - | - | TRBJ1-2
CASRGQGYKLFF | TGTGCCAGCAGGGGACAGGGGTATAAACTGTTTTTT | TRBV6-5 | - | TRBD1 | TRBJ1-4
CASSLVGQGWNEQFF | TGTGCCAGCAGCTTAGTGGGACAGGGGTGGAATGAGCAGTTCTTC | TRBV7-2 | - | TRBD1 | TRBJ2-1
CASSKGAVSNQPQHF | TGTGCCAGCAGCAAAGGGGCAGTTAGCAATCAGCCCCAGCATTTT | TRBV21-1 | - | - | TRBJ1-5
CASSLLGLADYNEQFF | TGCGCCAGCAGCTTGTTAGGACTAGCGGACTACAATGAGCAGTTCTTC | TRBV5-1 | - | TRBD2 | TRBJ2-1
CASTSGDVTEAFF | TGTGCCAGCACTTCAGGAGACGTCACTGAAGCTTTCTTT | TRBV5-5 | - | - | TRBJ1-1
CASSQEGIEDNEQFF | TGCGCCAGCAGCCAAGAGGGGATAGAAGACAATGAGCAGTTCTTC | TRBV4-1 | - | - | TRBJ2-1
CASSLTSGRVNEQFF | TGTGCCAGTAGTCTGACTAGCGGGAGGGTCAATGAGCAGTTCTTC | TRBV19 | few | TRBD2 | TRBJ2-1